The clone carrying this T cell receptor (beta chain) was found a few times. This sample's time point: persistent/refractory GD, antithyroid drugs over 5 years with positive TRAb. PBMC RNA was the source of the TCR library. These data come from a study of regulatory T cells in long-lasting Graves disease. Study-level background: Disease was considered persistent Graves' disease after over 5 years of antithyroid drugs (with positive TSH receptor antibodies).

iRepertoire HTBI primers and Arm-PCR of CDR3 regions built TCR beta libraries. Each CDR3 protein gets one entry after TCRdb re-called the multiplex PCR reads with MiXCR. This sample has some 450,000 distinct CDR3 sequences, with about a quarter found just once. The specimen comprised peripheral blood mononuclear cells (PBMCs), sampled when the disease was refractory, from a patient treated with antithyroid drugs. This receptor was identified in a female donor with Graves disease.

The DNA for the CDR3 is TGTGCCAGCAGTGACCGGAGGGGGTCATGGGAGCAGTACTTC. It specifies CASSDRRGSWEQYF. The rearrangement joins TRBV2 to TRBJ2-7, with D possibly called TRBD1 or TRBD2 (6 bases each). This CDR3 is built from 14 residues. Trimming shortened V by 3 bases and J by 7 bases, and 16 bases separated the two germline ends. Germline V gene sequence: CDR1 SNHLY, CDR2 FYNNEI.